This TCR beta chain was found in a study of control samples from healthy donors and cancer patients. Germline V gives CDR1 SGDLS, CDR2 YYNGEE. The junction had 6 bases not matched to a gene; V was cut back by 0 bases and J by 4 bases. This CDR3 spans 16 amino acids. Generated by immunoSEQ multiplex PCR, the TCRdb table keeps only in-frame clones and is missing some. The data contain 130,000 to 150,000 clones, 90% to 95% of them singletons. The chain employs TRBV9 and TRBJ2-1, with TRBD2 identical over 8 bases. The clonotype originates from a man between 18 and 29 years old in good health. Sequencing was carried out using blood. Here the CDR3 reads CASSVDSGDYYNEQFF. The CDR3 region has the DNA TGTGCCAGCAGCGTAGATAGCGGGGACTATTACAATGAGCAGTTCTTC.